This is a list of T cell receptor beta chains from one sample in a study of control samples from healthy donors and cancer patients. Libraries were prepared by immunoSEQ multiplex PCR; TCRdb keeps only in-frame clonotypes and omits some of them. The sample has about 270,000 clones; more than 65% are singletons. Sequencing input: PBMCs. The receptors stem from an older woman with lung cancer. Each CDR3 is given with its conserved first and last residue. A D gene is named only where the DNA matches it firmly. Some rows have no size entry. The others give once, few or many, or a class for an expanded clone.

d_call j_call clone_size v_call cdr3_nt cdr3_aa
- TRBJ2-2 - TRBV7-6 TGTGCCAGCAGCTTAGGAGCAAACACCGGGGAGCTGTTTTTT CASSLGANTGELFF
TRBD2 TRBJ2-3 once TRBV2 TGTGCCAGCACTGGACTAGCGGGGACCCGGGGAGATACGCAGTATTTT CASTGLAGTRGDTQYF
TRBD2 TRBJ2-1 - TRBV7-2 TGTGCCAGCAGCTTAGCGGCTAGCGGGTACAATGAGCAGTTCTTC CASSLAASGYNEQFF
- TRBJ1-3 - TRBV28 TGTGCCAGCAGTTTTGCGGGTGGCACCATATATTTT CASSFAGGTIYF
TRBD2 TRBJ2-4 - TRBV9 TGTGCCAGCAGCGCGGGGACTACCGGGAACATTCAGTACTTC CASSAGTTGNIQYF
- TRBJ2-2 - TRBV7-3 TGTGCCAGCAGCTTACTGGGGCCCTTGTCGAACACCGGGGAGCTGTTTTTT CASSLLGPLSNTGELFF
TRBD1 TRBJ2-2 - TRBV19 TGTGCCAGTAGTATTGAGCAGGGGGTCGGCACCGGGGAGCTGTTTTTT CASSIEQGVGTGELFF
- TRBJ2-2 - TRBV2 TGTGCCAGCAATCCAGGGGTCGGTACCGGGGAGCTGTTTTTT CASNPGVGTGELFF
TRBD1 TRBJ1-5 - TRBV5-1 TGCGCCAGCAGCTTTTCAGGGGGCGGTCAGCCCCAGCATTTT CASSFSGGGQPQHF
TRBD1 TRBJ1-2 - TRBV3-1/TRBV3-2 TGTGCCAGCAGCCTAGGACAGGTGAGCTATGGCTACACCTTC CASSLGQVSYGYTF
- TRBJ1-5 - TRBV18 TGTGCCAGCTCACCACCTGGCCCCGCCAATCAGCCCCAGCATTTT CASSPPGPANQPQHF
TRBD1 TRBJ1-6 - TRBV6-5 TGTGCCAGCAGCGCCGGGACAGGGTATAATTCACCCCTCCACTTT CASSAGTGYNSPLHF
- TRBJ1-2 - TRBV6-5 TGTGCCAGCAGCCTGAGACTGGAGGCTAACTATGGCTACACCTTC CASSLRLEANYGYTF
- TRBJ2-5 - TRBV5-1 TGCGCCAGCAGCTTGGGGCAGGGGCCCCAAGAGACCCAGTACTTC CASSLGQGPQETQYF
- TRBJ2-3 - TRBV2 TGTGCCAGCAGTCCTTCCCGAAGGTTTGTAGCAGATACGCAGTATTTT CASSPSRRFVADTQYF
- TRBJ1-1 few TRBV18 TGTGCCAGCTCACCCGGCAGGGCACTGAACACTGAAGCTTTCTTT CASSPGRALNTEAFF
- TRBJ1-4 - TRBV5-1 TGCGCCAGCAGCTATCGGGGATTTGAAAAACTGTTTTTT CASSYRGFEKLFF
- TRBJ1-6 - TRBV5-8 TGTGCCAGCAGCCAAGGGTGGAATTCACCCCTCCACTTT CASSQGWNSPLHF
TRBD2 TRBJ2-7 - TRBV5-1 TGCGCCAGCAGCCCTAGCGGGGAGAGCTCCTACGAGCAGTACTTC CASSPSGESSYEQYF
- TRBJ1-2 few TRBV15 TGTGCCACCACACCGGGGGGACGGGGGACCGGCTATGGCTACACCTTC CATTPGGRGTGYGYTF
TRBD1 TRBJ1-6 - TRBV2 TGTGCCAGGACCGGGACAGGGAGTTCACCCCTCCACTTT CARTGTGSSPLHF
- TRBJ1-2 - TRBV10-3 TGTGCCATCAGTGAGGAGGGGGATGGTTTAAGCGGCTACACCTTC CAISEEGDGLSGYTF
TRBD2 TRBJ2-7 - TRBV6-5 TGTGCCAGCAGTTACGGGCGGGGGGGCCTCGACGAGCAGTACTTC CASSYGRGGLDEQYF
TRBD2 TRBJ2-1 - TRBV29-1 TGCAGCGCTGGGGTGGGCGGGGGGTTGCCCAATGAGCAGTTCTTC CSAGVGGGLPNEQFF
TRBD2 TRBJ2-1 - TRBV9 TGTGCCAGCAGCGTAGTTCCTAGCGGGAGCCGCGAGCAGTTCTTC CASSVVPSGSREQFF
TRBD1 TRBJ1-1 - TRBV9 TGTGCCAGCAGCTCCCAAGGGGGCTCCACAACTGAAGCTTTCTTT CASSSQGGSTTEAFF
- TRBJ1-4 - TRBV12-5 TGTGCTAGTGGTTTGGGGAGGACCCCGGCTAATGAAAAACTGTTTTTT CASGLGRTPANEKLFF
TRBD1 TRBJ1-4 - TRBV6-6 TGTGCCAGCAGTCTTTTCGCCCGACAGGGCCCCAATGAAAAACTGTTTTTT CASSLFARQGPNEKLFF
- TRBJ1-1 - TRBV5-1 TGCGCCAGCAGCTTGCAGGGTAACACTGAAGCTTTCTTT CASSLQGNTEAFF
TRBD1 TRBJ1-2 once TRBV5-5 TGTGCCAGCAGCGAAATCCGTGACAGGGGGCTCCATGGCTACACCTTC CASSEIRDRGLHGYTF
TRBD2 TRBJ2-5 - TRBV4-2 TGTGCCAGCAGGAGCGACGCGCTAGCGGGGGGGGTCCAAGAGACCCAGTACTTC CASRSDALAGGVQETQYF
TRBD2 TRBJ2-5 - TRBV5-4 TGTGCCAGCAGCCTCGGGACTAGCGGGAGAGGCTTGGAGACCCAGTACTTC CASSLGTSGRGLETQYF
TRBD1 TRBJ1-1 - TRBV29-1 TGCAGCGCCGGACAGGGGAGGACTGAAGCTTTCTTT CSAGQGRTEAFF